One and the same sample provided the 20 T cell receptor beta chains below, sequenced in a study of blood T cell repertoires in COVID-19 (dated by TCRdb to the early 2020s). The library came from the immunoSEQ multiplex PCR assay. The table comes from immuneACCESS by way of TCRdb, which keeps in-frame sequences with V and J called. Part of the clones is missing from these tables; in studies checked, under half for an unresolved V gene and the rest for unknown reasons. The sample table holds roughly 140,000 clones, of which around 87% were seen once. Around 11% of the sample rests with the top ten. What was sequenced was PBMCs or T cells enriched from blood (not recorded which). These receptors were taken from a man in his 60s who had recovered from COVID-19.

The chain joins TRBV24-1 to TRBJ1-4; no definite D call. The CDR3 consists of 15 residues. Trimming cost V 6 bases and J 3 bases, with 13 bases left between them. Germline V gene data show CDR1 as KGHDR and CDR2 as SFDVKD. CDR3 loop: CATSPGGQPNEKLFF. CDR3 DNA sequence: TGTGCCACCAGTCCAGGTGGGCAGCCTAATGAAAAACTGTTTTTT.

The chain employs TRBV19 and TRBJ2-1; 7 bases are a match to TRBD2. V lost 2 bases to trimming and J lost 10 bases; unmatched junction nucleotides: 14. Germline V gives CDR1 LNHDA, CDR2 SQIVND (reference sequence). This CDR3 has 16 residues. CDR3: CASSIPGGRAPREQFF. DNA of the CDR3: TGTGCCAGTAGTATACCTGGTGGGAGGGCCCCTAGGGAGCAGTTCTTC.

The chain carries TRBV19 and TRBJ2-2, with D possibly matching TRBD1 (5 bases). The CDR3 has 13 amino acids. Germline CDR1 reads LNHDA; CDR2 reads SQIVND (reference sequence). With 7 bases removed from V and 7 bases from J, the gap between germline ends came to 13 bases. For the CDR3, the DNA is TGTGCCAGTAATAAGGACAATATCGGGGAGCTGTTTTTT. Translating it yields CASNKDNIGELFF.

This chain links TRBV6-5 with TRBJ1-6, with D unclear. The V end lost 8 bases, the J end lost 10 bases, and 12 bases lay between the germline ends. The CDR3 contains 12 residues. Germline V CDR1 and CDR2: MNHEY, SVGAGI. The CDR3 region has the DNA TGTGCCAGCGGGAGGGAAAGATCACCCCTCCACTTT. This sequence encodes CASGRERSPLHF.

The V gene is TRBV5-6, the J gene TRBJ2-1, with TRBD2 identical over 7 bases. The germline V gene encodes CDR1 SGHDT and CDR2 YYEEEE. The CDR3 loop spans 16 amino acids. Germline trimming cut 0 bases from V and 2 bases from J; bases unmatched to any gene: 5. The CDR3 is CASSLGAGEAYNEQFF. DNA of the CDR3: TGTGCCAGCAGCTTGGGGGCGGGAGAGGCCTACAATGAGCAGTTCTTC.

This clone was counted once. The chain recombines TRBV28 with TRBJ1-4, with D unclear. Trimming left V 8 bases short and J 3 bases short, with 10 bases between. Germline V CDR1 and CDR2: MDHEN, SYDVKM. The CDR3 has 13 amino acids. CDR3 amino acids: CASLGLPNEKLFF. CDR3 nucleotide sequence: TGTGCCAGCTTGGGCTTGCCTAATGAAAAACTGTTTTTT.

This chain links TRBV6-5 with TRBJ1-2, with a possible D match to TRBD1 (5 bases). This CDR3 region has 13 residues. CDR1 and CDR2 (germline): MNHEY, SVGAGI. The V and J ends lost 10 bases and 4 bases respectively, with 16 bases between them. For the CDR3, the DNA is TGTGCCACACATCTGCGGGGGAGCTATGGCTACACCTTC. Protein sequence: CATHLRGSYGYTF.

The sample holds a few counts of this clone. This CDR3 reads CATSDLAGGYEQYF. CDR3 DNA sequence: TGTGCCACCAGCGATCTAGCGGGAGGCTACGAGCAGTACTTC. The chain combines TRBV15 with TRBJ2-7; TRBD2 aligns across 11 bases. The CDR3 runs 14 residues. Germline assignment: CDR1 LNHNV and CDR2 YYDKDF (reference sequence). Trimming cost V 5 bases and J 3 bases; bases outside gene matches: 3.

In this sample, this clone is medium-sized. The chain recombines TRBV5-1 with TRBJ2-2; weak D call: TRBD1 (5 bases). Germline V gene lookup returns CDR1 SGHRS and CDR2 YFSETQ. The CDR3 extends over 14 amino acids. V lost 4 bases to trimming and J lost 3 bases, with 10 bases between them. The CDR3 sequence: CASSIQEYTGELFF. CDR3 bases: TGCGCCAGCAGCATACAGGAGTACACCGGGGAGCTGTTTTTT.

J is TRBJ2-5 and V is TRBV5-5; TRBD2 matches at 10 bases. From germline, CDR1 is SGHKS and CDR2 YYEKEE (reference sequence). The CDR3 has 16 residues. V lost 3 bases, J lost 2 bases, and 7 bases stayed unmatched. This CDR3 is CASSYPGTSAQETQYF. The CDR3 bases are TGTGCCAGCAGCTATCCCGGGACTAGCGCACAAGAGACCCAGTACTTC.

The genes are TRBV5-8 and TRBJ1-2; 8 bases align to TRBD1. The CDR3 consists of 16 residues. Germline CDR1 SGHTS, CDR2 YDEGEE. The ends lost 4 bases at V and 4 bases at J; junction bases unmatched: 12. The CDR3 is CASSGQGKGGSYGYTF. In nucleotides, the CDR3 is TGTGCCAGCAGCGGACAGGGAAAGGGTGGGAGCTATGGCTACACCTTC. Variable domain in full (rest from reference TRBV5-8 and TRBJ1-2): EAGVTQSPTHLIKTRGQQATLRCSPISGHTSVYWYQQALGLGLQFLLWYDEGEERNRGNFPPRFSGRQFPNYSSELNVNALELEDSALYLCASSGQGKGGSYGYTFGSGTRLTVV.

The V call is TRBV28, the J call TRBJ2-7; D may be TRBD1 (6 bases). Deletions cut 7 bases from V and 4 bases from J, with 17 bases between. CDR3 length equals 14 residues. Germline V gene sequence: CDR1 MDHEN, CDR2 SYDVKM. Here the CDR3 DNA reads TGTGCCAGCACCTCCCGCCCTGGACAGTACGAGCAGTACTTC. This sequence encodes CASTSRPGQYEQYF.

The count of this clone is one. The CDR3 loop is CASRPLRGPNTEAFF. CDR3 nucleotide sequence: TGTGCCAGTAGGCCACTAAGAGGGCCTAACACTGAAGCTTTCTTT. V usage is TRBV19 and J usage is TRBJ1-1; D is uncertain. The CDR3 has 15 residues. Trimming pared 6 bases from V and 2 bases from J, leaving 16 bases between. The V gene's germline CDR1 is LNHDA and CDR2 SQIVND (reference sequence).

V usage is TRBV15 and J usage is TRBJ1-2, with D unresolved. V lost 1 base to trimming and J lost 2 bases, with 11 bases between them. Germline values: CDR1 LNHNV, CDR2 YYDKDF (reference sequence). This CDR3 spans 15 amino acids. CDR3 loop: CATSRGGGKNYGYTF. DNA for the CDR3: TGTGCCACCAGCAGAGGGGGAGGGAAGAACTATGGCTACACCTTC.

V gene TRBV18 combines with J gene TRBJ2-3; a weak D match, TRBD2 (6 bases). Trimming took off 4 bases at V and 5 bases at J, with 31 bases between the two ends. CDR3 length: 20 amino acids. Germline CDR1 and CDR2: KGHSH and LQKENI. CDR3 DNA: TGTGCCAGCTCACTTACCGGCGTATTGGCGGGACTGGGAATTGAAGATACGCAGTATTTT. Protein sequence: CASSLTGVLAGLGIEDTQYF.

The chain links TRBV25-1 to TRBJ1-1; D not resolved. The CDR3 spans 14 residues. V was clipped by 2 bases and J by 0 bases, with 7 bases between them. From germline, CDR1 is MGHDK and CDR2 SYGVNS. The CDR3 is CASSEQEVNTEAFF. DNA of the CDR3: TGTGCCAGCAGTGAACAGGAAGTGAACACTGAAGCTTTCTTT.

V gene TRBV4-1 combines with J gene TRBJ2-6, with D possibly matching TRBD1 (5 bases). This CDR3 is built from 19 residues. V lost 0 bases and J lost 4, with 19 bases in between. Germline V CDR1 and CDR2: MGHRA, YSYEKL. The CDR3 DNA is TGCGCCAGCAGCCAAGATTCAGGCAGTACTCCAGGGGGGGCCAACGTCCTGACTTTC. This translates into CASSQDSGSTPGGANVLTF.

This chain uses TRBV2 with TRBJ2-1, with 9 bases fitting TRBD2. V gave up 7 bases and J gave up 8 bases; unmatched junction bases: 9. The CDR3 loop spans 14 amino acids. The germline CDR1 and CDR2 sequences are SNHLY and FYNNEI. Written as DNA, the CDR3 is TGTGCCAGCAAGGCGGGAGGGGCCTATCATGAGCAGTTCTTC. Its protein is CASKAGGAYHEQFF.

Only one count was recorded for this clone. This sequence joins TRBV19 and TRBJ2-1, with 10 bases lining up with TRBD2. The CDR3 is 16 amino acids. Germline values: CDR1 LNHDA, CDR2 SQIVND (reference sequence). The J segment lost 5 bases and the V segment lost 7 bases, leaving 11 bases of the junction unmatched. The DNA for the CDR3 is TGTGCCAGTAAAATTAGGGGACTAGCGTTTGACAATGAGCAGTTCTTC. It yields the protein CASKIRGLAFDNEQFF.

The V call is TRBV19, the J call TRBJ2-1; TRBD1 is a possible D gene (6 bases). The CDR3 runs to 14 residues. V was clipped by 5 bases and J by 12 bases, with 20 bases between them. CDR1 and CDR2 from the germline V gene are LNHDA and SQIVND (reference sequence). The CDR3 spells CASSLRLRTVGQFF. The CDR3, as DNA: TGTGCCAGTAGTCTCAGACTGAGGACAGTGGGGCAGTTCTTC.